This T cell receptor beta chain was documented in a study of early T cells in non-severe SARS-CoV-2 infection. This clonotype was counted many times. The CDR3 consists of 15 residues. Germline CDR1 reads SGHAT; CDR2 reads FQNNGV. J lost 5 bases, V lost 4 bases, and 9 bases had no gene match. Each cDNA molecule carried a unique molecular identifier. TCRdb passed the 5' RACE reads through MiXCR, listing each CDR3 protein once. Of 50,000 to 60,000 distinct CDR3 sequences in the sample, approximately 13% are singletons; the top ten hold approximately 1.3%. The specimen sequenced was whole blood. The chain recombines TRBV11-2 with TRBJ2-7, with 9 bases aligning to TRBD1. The sequence was collected from an adult who was a healthcare worker with PCR-confirmed SARS-CoV-2 infection or an uninfected control (not recorded which). The CDR3 sequence is CASSSPGTGYHEQYF. The CDR3 nucleotides are TGTGCCAGCAGCTCCCCCGGGACAGGGTACCACGAGCAGTACTTC. The whole variable domain, remainder taken from reference TRBV11-2 and TRBJ2-7, is EAGVAQSPRYKIIEKRQSVAFWCNPISGHATLYWYQQILGQGPKLLIQFQNNGVVDDSQLPKDRFSAERLKGVDSTLKIQPAKLEDSAVYLCASSSPGTGYHEQYFGPGTRLTVT.